One sample yielded the 7 T cell receptor beta chains listed below, sequenced in a study of T cell repertoires in cytomegalovirus infection. Their cognate antigens are unknown. TCRdb re-called the reads with MiXCR, one entry per CDR3 protein. This table holds 830,000 or so distinct CDR3 sequences, around a third found once. The sample in question was cultured CD8+ T cells from PBMCs, obtained from culture after CMV antigen stimulation. All receptors come from a human donor in good health (CMV status not recorded). Some clones in this sample may be carry-over from other donors' samples.

This clonotype is labeled as medium-sized. CDR3 amino acids: CASSQLRVSPLHF. CDR3 bases: TGTGCCAGCAGCCAGTTGCGCGTTTCACCCCTCCACTTT. The chain combines TRBV7-8 with TRBJ1-6; D gene unclear. Germline-derived CDR1 and CDR2 are SGHVS and FQNEAQ. The CDR3 totals 13 residues. V gave up 5 bases and J gave up 9 bases, with 11 bases separating them.

The J gene is TRBJ1-2, the V gene TRBV7-8; D is ambiguous. The CDR3 spans 16 residues. From germline, CDR1 is SGHVS and CDR2 FQNEAQ. The germline V and J ends were trimmed by 1 base and 5 bases, with 17 bases remaining between them. The CDR3 sequence: CASSLGVGKGYYGYTF. CDR3 in DNA: TGTGCCAGCAGCTTAGGTGTTGGAAAGGGATATTATGGCTACACCTTC.

The chain employs TRBV9 and TRBJ2-1; 9 bases match TRBD1. Germline V gene sequence: CDR1 SGDLS, CDR2 YYNGEE. The CDR3 is 15 amino acids. With 1 base clipped from V and 8 bases from J, the junction kept 7 bases outside the gene matches. In DNA, the CDR3 is TGTGCCAGCAGCGTAAGGGGACAGGGTATCGATGAGCAGTTCTTC. Translating it yields CASSVRGQGIDEQFF.

This clonotype was observed a few times. The CDR3 DNA sequence: TGTGCCAGCAGCCCGCTGGTGCAGGCGAACACCGGGGAGCTGTTTTTT. Translation: CASSPLVQANTGELFF. This chain uses TRBV7-2 with TRBJ2-2; D call uncertain. V shed 5 bases and J shed 0 bases, with 13 bases lying between them. Germline CDR1 SGHTA, CDR2 FQGNSA. CDR3 size: 16 residues.

The rearrangement joins TRBV6-5 to TRBJ1-4, with 7 bases aligning to TRBD1. Germline CDR1 MNHEY, CDR2 SVGAGI. The CDR3 has 15 amino acids. Losses at the gene ends were 4 bases for V and 5 bases for J; bases not matched to a gene: 7. CDR3 protein: CASSFKGARNEKLFF. CDR3 sequence (DNA): TGTGCCAGCAGTTTCAAGGGGGCCCGGAATGAAAAACTGTTTTTT.

This clonotype was seen a handful of times. V is TRBV11-3 and J is TRBJ2-1; maybe TRBD1 (6 bases). The CDR3 length is 16 residues. CDR1 and CDR2 from the germline V gene are SGHNT and YENEEA. Between the trimmed V and J ends, which lost 4 bases and 4 bases, there was a span of 17 bases. CDR3 DNA sequence: TGTGCCAGCAGCTCGGACAGTTTTTCGAAGTACAATGAGCAGTTCTTC. Its protein product is CASSSDSFSKYNEQFF.

This clonotype showed up just a few times. The gene calls are TRBV6-2 or TRBV6-3 and TRBJ2-3; 9 bases align to TRBD2. V lost 4 bases to trimming and J lost 6 bases; unmatched junction nucleotides: 8. Germline CDR1 reads MNHEY; CDR2 reads SVGEGT. CDR3 length: 15 residues. CDR3 in amino acids: CASSFLAGLGDTQYF. The CDR3 DNA sequence: TGTGCCAGCAGTTTCCTAGCGGGGCTGGGGGATACGCAGTATTTT.